This T cell receptor (beta chain) is drawn from a study of Ad26.COV2.S vaccination and SARS-CoV-2 variants. Overall study findings and caveats: Breadth, reportedly substantial, characterized the spike-specific CD8+ and CD4+ T cell responses after vaccination.

Indicated treatment: about 20 received Ad26.COV2.S at low or high dose, single or two shots; roughly 5 received placebo; per-sample allocation not given. On day 63 after the first injection, vaccine and placebo recipients gave samples. The donor was a Boston adult aged 18-55 years. The vaccine delivered Wuhan-strain SARS-CoV-2 spike through an Ad26 vector. V lost 5 bases to trimming and J lost 1 base, with 14 bases between them. The germline gives CDR1 SGHTA, CDR2 FQGNSA. This CDR3 is 16 amino acids long. Clones were read by immunoSEQ multiplex PCR, and TCRdb kept only the in-frame ones, dropping some. Of 300,000 to 400,000 clones listed, more than 75% are singletons. About this clone itself: Antigen unknown.

Here the sequenced sample was peripheral blood, taken in a trial of Ad26.COV2.S vaccine versus placebo. V and J are TRBV7-2 and TRBJ2-2, with a tentative D call TRBD2 (6 bases). The sequence was obtained from a person aged 18-60 years who received the Ad26.COV2.S COVID-19 vaccine or a placebo. CDR3 loop: CASSPQGGWNTGELFF. The CDR3 DNA is TGTGCCAGCAGCCCCCAAGGAGGGTGGAACACCGGGGAGCTGTTTTTT.